These 5 T cell receptor beta chains originate from one sample sequenced in a study of cytomegalovirus exposure and HLA in healthy donors. The primer mix had 60 Vbeta and 13 Jbeta primers. Clones were read by immunoSEQ multiplex PCR, and TCRdb kept only the in-frame ones, dropping some. This sample carries about 200,000 clones, roughly 83% of them seen once, and the ten largest clones take around 0.42%. Sequencing was done on a sample of PBMCs. The source is a male donor in good health and CMV-seropositive.

The J gene is TRBJ1-1, the V gene TRBV7-9; 12 bases are a match to TRBD1. In germline, CDR1 is SEHNR, CDR2 FQNEAQ (reference sequence). Trimming removed 1 base from V and 8 bases from J; junction bases left unmatched: 8. The CDR3 spans 16 residues. CDR3 region: CASSLGPGQGATEAFF. CDR3 nucleotides: TGTGCCAGCAGCTTAGGTCCGGGACAGGGGGCAACAGAAGCTTTCTTT.

The chain joins TRBV7-9 to TRBJ1-2; D is perhaps TRBD1 (5 bases). Per germline, CDR1 SEHNR and CDR2 FQNEAQ (reference sequence). Trimming pared 0 bases from V and 3 bases from J, leaving 14 bases between. The CDR3 totals 16 residues. The DNA for the CDR3 is TGTGCCAGCAGCTTAGCGAAAGGAGGGGACTACTATGGCTACACCTTC. Its translation is CASSLAKGGDYYGYTF.

This chain uses TRBV9 with TRBJ2-2, with D perhaps matching TRBD2 (6 bases). The CDR3 extends over 13 amino acids. Looked up from germline, CDR1 is SGDLS and CDR2 is YYNGEE. V lost 1 base, J lost 6 bases, and 7 bases lay in between. The CDR3 DNA follows: TGTGCCAGCAGCGTAACGGGAGCCGGGGAGCTGTTTTTT. Amino acids: CASSVTGAGELFF.

This clone was detected only a few times. The rearrangement uses TRBV19 and TRBJ1-2, with TRBD1 identical over 10 bases. Per germline, CDR1 LNHDA and CDR2 SQIVND (reference sequence). The CDR3 sequence is 14 residues long. After removal of 6 bases from V and 6 bases from J, the junction contained 7 bases not matched to a gene. The CDR3 sequence is CASSQGTGENGYTF. The CDR3, as DNA: TGTGCCAGTAGCCAGGGGACAGGGGAAAATGGCTACACCTTC. The full variable domain, rest sourced from reference TRBV19 and TRBJ1-2, is DGGITQSPKYLFRKEGQNVTLSCEQNLNHDAMYWYRQDPGQGLRLIYYSQIVNDFQKGDIAEGYSVSREKKESFPLTVTSAQKNPTAFYLCASSQGTGENGYTFGSGTRLTVV.

The rearrangement joins TRBV6-4 to TRBJ2-1; 8 bases fit TRBD2. Germline V gene data show CDR1 as MRHNA and CDR2 as SNTAGT. The CDR3 is 17 residues long. V shed 3 bases and J 0 bases; nucleotides not matched to a gene: 7. The CDR3 spells CASSETPSGSSYNEQFF. Written as DNA, the CDR3 is TGTGCCAGCAGTGAAACCCCCAGCGGGAGCTCCTACAATGAGCAGTTCTTC.